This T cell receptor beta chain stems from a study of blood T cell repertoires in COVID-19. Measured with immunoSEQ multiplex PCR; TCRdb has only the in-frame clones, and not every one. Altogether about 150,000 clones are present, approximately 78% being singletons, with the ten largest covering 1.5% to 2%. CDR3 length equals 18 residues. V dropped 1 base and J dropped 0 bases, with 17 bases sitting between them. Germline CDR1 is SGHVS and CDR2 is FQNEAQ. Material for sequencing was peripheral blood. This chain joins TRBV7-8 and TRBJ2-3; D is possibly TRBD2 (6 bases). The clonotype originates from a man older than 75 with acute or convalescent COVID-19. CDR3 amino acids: CASSLVVSGGVSTDTQYF. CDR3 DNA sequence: TGTGCCAGCAGCTTAGTAGTTTCAGGCGGGGTGAGCACAGATACGCAGTATTTT.